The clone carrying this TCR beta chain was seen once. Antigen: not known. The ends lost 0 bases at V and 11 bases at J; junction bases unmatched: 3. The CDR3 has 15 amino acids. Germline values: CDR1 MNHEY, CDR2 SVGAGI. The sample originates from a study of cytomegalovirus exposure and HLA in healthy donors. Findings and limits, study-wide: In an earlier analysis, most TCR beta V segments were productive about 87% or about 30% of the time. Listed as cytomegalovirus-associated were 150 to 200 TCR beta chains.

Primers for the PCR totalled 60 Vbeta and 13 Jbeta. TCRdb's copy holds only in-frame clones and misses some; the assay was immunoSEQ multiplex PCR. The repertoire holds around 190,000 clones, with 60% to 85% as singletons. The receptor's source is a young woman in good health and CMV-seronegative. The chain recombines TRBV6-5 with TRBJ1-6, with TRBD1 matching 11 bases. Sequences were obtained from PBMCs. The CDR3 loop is CASSYSGQGGAPLHF. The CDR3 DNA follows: TGTGCCAGCAGTTACTCGGGACAGGGGGGTGCACCCCTCCACTTT.